This T cell receptor beta chain was sequenced during a study of T cell responses to AZD1222 COVID-19 vaccine. Whole-study results and caveats: Seropositivity was recorded at baseline in only a handful of AZD1222 recipients. It was only after the peak T cell response that any repertoires were sampled.

Profiled with immunoSEQ multiplex PCR; TCRdb holds only in-frame clones, not every one. The data contain about 180,000 clones, more than 90% of them singletons. Germline assignment: CDR1 SGHRS and CDR2 YFSETQ. The V and J ends lost 5 bases and 4 bases, in that order; junction bases with no gene match: 6. The CDR3 extends over 15 amino acids. This clone turned up a few times. Its antigen is undetermined. This receptor was taken from an adult in good health. The chain is built from TRBV5-1 and TRBJ2-2; TRBD1 agrees at 9 bases. The source was peripheral blood, collected on day 0 of AZD1222 vaccination. The CDR3, as DNA: TGCGCCAGCAGTTTCGGACAGGGGCCCACCGGGGAGCTGTTTTTT. Amino acids: CASSFGQGPTGELFF.